The 20 T cell receptor beta chains below come from one sample, sequenced in a study of CD4 T cells in relation to SARS-CoV-2 and coronaviruses (dated by TCRdb to the early 2020s). These TCRs are of unknown antigen specificity. Libraries were prepared through the immunoSEQ multiplex PCR assay. TCRdb took over this immuneACCESS table, retaining in-frame rearrangements with V and J assigned. Such tables are incomplete; in checked studies, under half of the missing clones stem from an unresolved V gene, and the remainder is unexplained. The sample yields about 36,000 clones; about 79% were counted once. The top ten hold 6.6% of the sample. The sequencing sample was made of naive CD4+ T cells from PBMCs, cultured in vitro. The sample's cell subset or site label is to be understood as: naive CD4+ T cells isolated by negative enrichment. The receptors were sampled from an adult with COVID-19.

V usage is TRBV9 and J usage is TRBJ1-5; D is unresolved. The V and J ends lost 0 bases and 2 bases respectively, with 3 bases between them. Germline V gene data show CDR1 as SGDLS and CDR2 as YYNGEE. This CDR3 region has 13 residues. CDR3 amino acids: CASSVAGNQPQHF. CDR3 bases: TGTGCCAGCAGCGTAGCCGGCAATCAGCCCCAGCATTTT.

The chain joins TRBV28 to TRBJ2-3; 9 bases are shared with TRBD2. The V segment lost 2 bases and the J segment 3 bases; nucleotides outside the gene matches: 9. The CDR3 totals 17 residues. Germline CDR1 MDHEN, CDR2 SYDVKM. CDR3 nucleotides: TGTGCCAGCAGTTTAAGGGGGAGCGGGAGGAATACAGATACGCAGTATTTT. It codes for CASSLRGSGRNTDTQYF.

The rearrangement links TRBV2 to TRBJ2-1; 7 positions agree with TRBD2. Germline trimming cut 1 base from V and 4 bases from J; bases unmatched to any gene: 4. The germline CDR1 and CDR2 sequences are SNHLY and FYNNEI. The CDR3 runs 15 residues. The CDR3 is CASSEELASYNEQFF. DNA of the CDR3: TGTGCCAGCAGTGAAGAACTAGCGTCATACAATGAGCAGTTCTTC.

The CDR3 nucleotides read TGTGCCAGCTCACCAACCGGGGGTCTTGGCTATGGCTACACCTTC. Protein: CASSPTGGLGYGYTF. This chain joins TRBV18 and TRBJ1-2; possible D gene TRBD1, 5 bases. The germline V and J ends were trimmed by 2 bases and 4 bases, with 14 bases remaining between them. In germline, CDR1 is KGHSH, CDR2 LQKENI. The CDR3 has 15 residues.

This clone was seen more than once but under ten times. The CDR3 is CASRGDRRDSPLHF. Written as DNA, the CDR3 is TGCGCCAGCAGGGGGGACAGGCGGGATTCACCCCTCCACTTT. V usage is TRBV5-1 and J usage is TRBJ1-6; 8 nucleotides agree with TRBD1. CDR3 size: 14 residues. Germline loops: CDR1 SGHRS, CDR2 YFSETQ. V was pared by 5 bases and J by 8 bases, with 6 bases of the junction left unmatched.

Only a few counts were recorded for this clone. V and J are TRBV18 and TRBJ1-1; TRBD1 aligns across 12 bases. This CDR3 region has 14 residues. V shed 6 bases and J 6 bases; nucleotides not matched to a gene: 5. Germline V gene data show CDR1 as KGHSH and CDR2 as LQKENI. The CDR3 coding sequence is TGTGCCAGCTCCCCGGGACAGGGGGCACCTGAAGCTTTCTTT. Translating gives CASSPGQGAPEAFF.

V gene TRBV7-2 combines with J gene TRBJ1-4; D not certain. CDR3 length: 15 residues. V shed 2 bases and J shed 14 bases, with 21 bases lying between them. The V gene's germline CDR1 is SGHTA and CDR2 FQGNSA. The CDR3 coding sequence is TGTGCCAGCAGCTTATTCGCCAGCCCGGTCGGGCCCCTGTTTTTT. Its translation: CASSLFASPVGPLFF.

This chain joins TRBV3-1 (or the pseudogene TRBV3-2) and TRBJ1-3; D is undetermined. There are 16 residues in the CDR3. The V gene's germline CDR1 is LGHDT and CDR2 YNNKEL (reference sequence). With 2 bases removed from V and 0 bases from J, the gap between germline ends came to 11 bases. The CDR3 spells CASSQYQHSSGNTIYF. For the CDR3, the DNA is TGTGCCAGCAGCCAATATCAGCATAGCTCTGGAAACACCATATATTTT.

This chain uses TRBV7-9 with TRBJ1-1; D unclear. The germline V gene has CDR1 SEHNR and CDR2 FQNEAQ (reference sequence). V lost 1 base and J 0 bases, leaving 9 bases between the germline ends. The CDR3 spans 15 residues. The CDR3 here is CASSLGGTLNTEAFF. The CDR3 coding sequence is TGTGCCAGCAGCTTAGGTGGCACCCTGAACACTGAAGCTTTCTTT.

V is TRBV27 and J is TRBJ1-1; no firm D call. This CDR3 is built from 13 residues. The germline gives CDR1 MNHEY, CDR2 SMNVEV (reference sequence). V was clipped by 5 bases and J by 0 bases, with 7 bases between them. As DNA, the CDR3 is TGTGCCAGCAGTCAGCTTTTGAACACTGAAGCTTTCTTT. This encodes CASSQLLNTEAFF.

The chain recombines TRBV7-9 with TRBJ1-1; 10 nucleotides match TRBD1. Germline assignment: CDR1 SEHNR and CDR2 FQNEAQ (reference sequence). CDR3 size: 14 residues. The J segment lost 4 bases and the V segment lost 5 bases, leaving 4 bases of the junction unmatched. CDR3 in amino acids: CASSGQGGSTEAFF. DNA for the CDR3: TGTGCCAGCAGCGGACAGGGGGGGAGCACTGAAGCTTTCTTT.

This rearrangement joins TRBV3-1 (or the pseudogene TRBV3-2) to TRBJ2-1, with 9 positions matching TRBD1. V shed 3 bases and J 7 bases; nucleotides not matched to a gene: 13. CDR3 length equals 17 residues. Germline V gene sequence: CDR1 LGHDT, CDR2 YNNKEL (reference sequence). This CDR3 is CASSHYYGTGKSNEQFF. CDR3 nucleotides: TGTGCCAGCAGCCACTACTACGGGACAGGGAAGAGTAATGAGCAGTTCTTC.

Notes on this clone: Other nucleotide sequences in the sample specify the same CDR3. The genes are TRBV4-3 and TRBJ2-6; D perhaps matches TRBD2 (5 bases). This CDR3 is built from 16 residues. Trimming removed 0 bases at V and 4 bases at J, with 10 bases between. CDR1 is LGHNA, CDR2 YSLEER, per germline. The CDR3 coding sequence is TGCGCCAGCAGCCAAGAGTCGGGGTCCGGGGCCAACGTCCTGACTTTC. Translating it yields CASSQESGSGANVLTF.

The J gene is TRBJ1-1, the V gene TRBV19; D uncertain. The CDR3 covers 12 residues. CDR1 LNHDA and CDR2 SQIVND come from the germline V gene (reference sequence). Trimming stripped 1 base from V and 3 bases from J, with 3 bases between. CDR3 bases: TGTGCCAGTAGTATAGCGGACACTGAAGCTTTCTTT. This translates into CASSIADTEAFF.

This clone has only a few counts. V gene TRBV27 combines with J gene TRBJ1-5; perhaps TRBD1 as D (5 bases). The CDR3 has 14 amino acids. Per germline, CDR1 MNHEY and CDR2 SMNVEV (reference sequence). Trimming shortened V by 2 bases and J by 4 bases, and 9 bases separated the two germline ends. The CDR3 reads CASSLQGSNQPQHF. The CDR3 nucleotides read TGTGCCAGCAGTTTACAGGGTTCGAATCAGCCCCAGCATTTT.

V gene TRBV28 combines with J gene TRBJ2-7; possible D gene TRBD1, 6 bases. This CDR3 region has 14 residues. The germline V gene has CDR1 MDHEN and CDR2 SYDVKM. V was pared by 3 bases and J by 3 bases, with 12 bases between. The CDR3 spells CASSLDGTFYEQYF. The CDR3 DNA reads as TGTGCCAGCAGTTTGGACGGGACATTCTACGAGCAGTACTTC. Based on the CDR3 plus reference TRBV28 and TRBJ2-7, the full variable domain is DVKVTQSSRYLVKRTGEKVFLECVQDMDHENMFWYRQDPGLGLRLIYFSYDVKMKEKGDIPEGYSVSREKKERFSLILESASTNQTSMYLCASSLDGTFYEQYFGPGTRLTVT.

The chain carries TRBV28 and TRBJ1-1; D is uncertain. This CDR3 comprises 14 residues. V dropped 5 bases and J dropped 1 base, with 11 bases sitting between them. Germline values: CDR1 MDHEN, CDR2 SYDVKM. The CDR3 nucleotides read TGTGCCAGCAGTCCACCTACTTCGAACACTGAAGCTTTCTTT. Amino acids: CASSPPTSNTEAFF.

The chain employs TRBV2 and TRBJ2-5; D is perhaps TRBD1 (7 bases). Germline CDR1 and CDR2: SNHLY and FYNNEI. V gave up 2 bases and J gave up 7 bases, with 11 bases separating them. The CDR3 runs 13 residues. The CDR3: CASSEQGEATQYF. CDR3 bases: TGTGCCAGCAGTGAACAGGGGGAGGCGACCCAGTACTTC. Using reference TRBV2 and TRBJ2-5 for the parts outside the CDR3, the full variable domain is EPEVTQTPSHQVTQMGQEVILRCVPISNHLYFYWYRQILGQKVEFLVSFYNNEISEKSEIFDDQFSVERPDGSNFTLKIRSTKLEDSAMYFCASSEQGEATQYFGPGTRLLVL.

The rearrangement links TRBV7-9 to TRBJ2-7, with TRBD1 as a possible D gene (6 bases). This CDR3 is 14 amino acids long. The germline V gene encodes CDR1 SEHNR and CDR2 FQNEAQ (reference sequence). Trimming shortened V by 4 bases and J by 3 bases, and 13 bases separated the two germline ends. The CDR3 region has the DNA TGTGCCAGCAGCTCAGAGTCACAGGGCTACGAGCAGTACTTC. Amino acid sequence: CASSSESQGYEQYF. Supplemented by reference TRBV7-9 and TRBJ2-7, the full variable domain reads DTGVSQNPRHKITKRGQNVTFRCDPISEHNRLYWYRQTLGQGPEFLTYFQNEAQLEKSRLLSDRFSAERPKGSFSTLEIQRTEQGDSAMYLCASSSESQGYEQYFGPGTRLTVT.

The rearrangement uses TRBV4-1 and TRBJ2-1; 8 positions agree with TRBD2. The CDR3 loop spans 14 amino acids. V trimming: 5 bases; J trimming: 6 bases; junction bases outside the gene matches: 6. Per the germline V gene, CDR1 is MGHRA and CDR2 is YSYEKL. The CDR3 DNA reads as TGCGCCAGCAGCTTATGGACTAGCACCAATGAGCAGTTCTTC. Amino acids: CASSLWTSTNEQFF.